The present T cell receptor (beta chain) was sequenced within a study of T cells after yellow fever vaccination. CDR1 and CDR2 from the germline V gene are SNHLY and FYNNEI. The ends lost 7 bases at V and 0 bases at J; junction bases unmatched: 9. This CDR3 is built from 15 residues. TCRdb fed the 5' RACE reads into MiXCR, producing one record per CDR3 protein. The table records under 550,000 distinct CDR3 sequences, 21% of them present only once. This clonotype came up a few times. The chain has TRBV2 and TRBJ2-7, with 7 positions matching TRBD2. This sample comprised PBMCs, obtained roughly 23 days after the first yellow fever vaccination. The TCR was taken from a man between 18 and 35 years old who received the YFV17D yellow fever vaccine. CDR3 DNA sequence: TGTGCCAGCACTCCGGGACTACTACGCTCCTACGAGCAGTACTTC. Translated: CASTPGLLRSYEQYF.